This T cell receptor (beta chain) stems from a study of shared clonotypes between healthy human individuals. CDR1 is MDHEN, CDR2 SYDVKM, per germline. V was clipped by 7 bases and J by 3 bases; unmatched bases: 8. The length of the CDR3 is 14 residues. Clones were read by immunoSEQ multiplex PCR, and TCRdb kept only the in-frame ones, dropping some. The repertoire holds approximately 2,200,000 clones, with approximately 94% as singletons. Naivety among CD8 cells was defined by CD45RO negativity and positive CCR7 selection, thereby excluding terminally differentiated effector memory CD45RA+ cells. Every contributor of samples was a Caucasian grown-up residing in Nashville, Tennessee.

Sequencing input: naive CD8+ T cells from PBMCs. The clonotype originates from a man between 18 and 29 years old in good health. Some clones in this sample may be carry-over from other donors' samples. The chain is built from TRBV28 and TRBJ1-1, with 7 bases aligning to TRBD1. The CDR3 loop reads CASTLTGTDTEAFF. The DNA for the CDR3 is TGTGCCAGCACCTTGACAGGGACTGACACTGAAGCTTTCTTT.